The next 3 T cell receptor beta chains were all read from a single sample in a study of blood T cell repertoires in COVID-19. Profiling relied on immunoSEQ multiplex PCR, and the TCRdb table lists in-frame clones only, not all of them. The sample lists around 160,000 clones; 80% to 90% were seen once. The sample was peripheral blood. Receptors originate from a man aged 60-69 years with acute or convalescent COVID-19.

V is TRBV4-1 and J is TRBJ1-5, with 9 bases fitting TRBD1. The CDR3 consists of 15 residues. The junction had 5 bases not matched to a gene; V was cut back by 4 bases and J by 4 bases. CDR1 MGHRA and CDR2 YSYEKL come from the germline V gene. CDR3 DNA sequence: TGCGCCAGCAGCCGGACGACAGGGGGAAATCAGCCCCAGCATTTT. Its translation: CASSRTTGGNQPQHF.

This chain joins TRBV6-2 or TRBV6-3 and TRBJ1-2; TRBD1 matches 9 bases. The V gene end was trimmed by 5 bases and the J gene end by 8 bases; junction bases not matched to a gene: 9. The CDR3 covers 14 residues. Germline CDR1 reads MNHEY; CDR2 reads SVGEGT. CDR3 nucleotide sequence: TGTGCCAGCAGTCAGCCGGGACAGGGAGAAGGCTACACCTTC. Its protein is CASSQPGQGEGYTF.

The V call is TRBV19, the J call TRBJ2-1; D call uncertain. Germline V gene lookup returns CDR1 LNHDA and CDR2 SQIVND (reference sequence). This CDR3 is built from 13 residues. Trimming stripped 3 bases from V and 5 bases from J, with 8 bases between. The DNA for the CDR3 is TGTGCCAGTAGTATCTCGAGGAACAATGAGCAGTTCTTC. Amino acid sequence: CASSISRNNEQFF.